The source of this TCR beta chain is a study of CD8 T cells in Susac syndrome. For the study at large: Treatment status at blood draw for the Susac syndrome patients was therapy-naive, corticosteroids, or intravenous immunoglobulin alone.

Sequencing of TCR beta drew on CD8+ and CD4+ T cells from blood. The CD8+ and CD4+ T cells were negatively isolated, with the TEMRA cells enriched by FACS. RNA amounts of roughly 0.45 to 1 ug underwent reverse transcription with random hexamers. TCRdb redid the calling of the immunoSEQ multiplex PCR reads with MiXCR, one entry per CDR3 protein. This table holds just under 95,000 distinct CDR3 sequences, over 90% found once. Notes on the study in general: CD4+ T cell repertoires in Susac syndrome exhibited no evidence of clonal expansion.

CDR1 and CDR2 from the germline V gene are SGDLS and YYNGEE. The CDR3 has 14 amino acids. The V gene lost 5 bases and the J gene lost 4 bases, with 15 bases spanning the gap. On this clonotype: Antigen: not known.

V and J are TRBV9 and TRBJ2-5; D is perhaps TRBD2 (6 bases). This sequence originates from a human donor with Susac syndrome. Sequencing was performed on CD4+ T cells from PBMCs. CDR3 residues: CASSLAGTPETQYF. For the CDR3, the DNA is TGTGCCAGCAGTTTAGCCGGGACTCCAGAGACCCAGTACTTC.